The present T cell receptor beta chain was sequenced within a study of OX40 agonist ivuxolimab in advanced cancers. Concerning the study at large: Ivuxolimab, which targeted the costimulatory receptor OX40 (CD134), was an agonistic, fully human IgG2 monoclonal antibody. A male proportion of approximately 83% and a mean age of roughly 55 years, ranging from 23 to 79, were recorded for the dose-escalation cohort. Prior anti-PD-1, anti-PD-L1 or anti-CTLA-4 therapy was permitted, and checkpoint inhibitors had been received by 40% to 50% of dose-escalation patients. Of the 50 to 55 dose-escalation patients, hepatocellular carcinoma was present in 19, melanoma in roughly 15, renal cell carcinoma in 9 and head and neck cancer in 9. The paper describes the monotherapy dose-escalation part (N ≈ 49 patients) of the phase I trial of ivuxolimab. The purpose of peripheral TCRbeta sequencing was to test whether ivuxolimab changed TCR sequence diversity and led to clonal T-cell expansion. Intravenous ivuxolimab was administered to patients every 2 weeks at six dose levels: 0.01, 0.1, 0.3, 1.5, 3 and 10 mg/kg. Three dose-escalation patients achieved partial responses, one with hepatocellular carcinoma and two with cutaneous melanoma. What the research found in general, with its limitations: Low levels of normalized T-cell clonal expansion were also shown by some nonresponding patients. In the 0.1-3.0 mg/kg groups, partial responders had among the lowest normalized peripheral clonal expansion, particularly in CD8+ T cells. At doses from 0.1 to 3.0 mg/kg, clonal expansion was seen in both CD4+ and CD8+ blood T cells between baseline and week 6. Which antigens the clonally expanded peripheral T cells were specific for was not determined. After ivuxolimab, more expanded clones were found on average in CD8+ T cells than in CD4+ T cells.

Patients with autoimmune disease history or receiving systemic immunosuppression were excluded from the trial. Peripheral blood for TCR sequencing was drawn from every dose cohort at baseline, at cycle 4 day 1 and at cycle 7 day 1. The samples were drawn from a first-in-human, open-label, multicenter phase I dose-escalation trial of ivuxolimab. Adults with locally advanced or metastatic melanoma, renal cell carcinoma, hepatocellular carcinoma or head and neck squamous cell carcinoma were enrolled in the trial. Before TCR sequencing, CD4+ T cells and CD8+ T cells from peripheral blood were sorted into separate populations. Genomic DNA was isolated from the sorted cells so that the TCRbeta CDR3 region could be sequenced. The immunoSEQ Assay was used to sequence the TCRbeta CDR3 regions. Here the immuneACCESS table is served through TCRdb, limited to in-frame sequences with V and J called. Missing clones are a known gap in these copies; in checked studies unresolved V genes cover under half, and the rest lacks a known reason. This sample has some 80,000 clones in its table, and around nine tenths of those were observed once. 4.8% of the sample goes to the ten largest clones.

CDR1 and CDR2 are drawn from the germline V gene (reference sequence): SEHNR, FQNEAQ. At the junction V is shortened by 6 bases and J by 8 bases; bases outside the gene matches: 6. The CDR3 contains 15 residues, cysteine and phenylalanine counted. Left in the record is the CDR3 DNA by itself, 45 bases read in frame from the first base. Points on this clone: The antigen it binds to is not known. Base qualities were left out, and no much larger clone turns up one base away.

The chain joins TRBV7-9 to TRBJ2-1, and TRBD2 matches 14 of the central bases. The sample was CD4+ or CD8+ T cells sorted from blood, taken in a trial of the OX40 agonist ivuxolimab. The receptor was isolated from an adult with an advanced solid tumor such as melanoma, head and neck, liver or kidney cancer. The encoded CDR3 is CASRLLGLAGDEQFF. The DNA reads TGTGCCAGCAGACTCCTGGGACTAGCGGGAGATGAGCAGTTCTTC.